This note documents a single T cell receptor beta chain sequence. This clone was recorded a few times. It has no known antigen specificity. Base qualities are missing; no much larger clone stands one base away. This entry belongs to a study of T cell changes during pregnancy in multiple sclerosis (dated by TCRdb to between 2018 and 2020). Study-level background: In women with multiple sclerosis, the researchers looked at how the T cell repertoire shifted as pregnancy progressed.

The library came from the immunoSEQ multiplex PCR assay. TCRdb carries this immuneACCESS record with in-frame sequences only. Its versions omit some clonotypes, under half of them owing to an unresolved V gene in the studies checked, with the rest unexplained. The table for this sample lists tens of thousands of clones; 75% to 90% of them were counted only once. The leading ten clones occupy roughly 0.99% of the sample. V is pruned by 6 bases and J by 7 bases, leaving 5 bases of the junction without a gene match. The CDR3 starts with the cysteine, ends with the phenylalanine, and has 12 residues. The entry retains the CDR3 DNA only, 36 bases that are in frame from base 1. CDR1 and CDR2 were assigned from the germline V gene as MGHDK and SYGVNS.

This material consisted of CD4+ T cells from peripheral blood mononuclear cells, taken in the first trimester of pregnancy. The sequence joins TRBV25-1 to TRBJ1-1; 7 middle bases align to TRBD1. The source of this sequence is a female donor in good health, enrolled as a control in a pregnancy study. The CDR3 region: CASRDTGVEAFF. The base sequence is TGTGCCAGCAGGGACACAGGGGTTGAAGCTTTCTTT.